These T cell receptor beta chains were read from a single sample in a study of spatial heterogeneity in lung cancer. TCRdb recomputed calls from the 5' RACE reads with MiXCR, one row per CDR3 protein. The data hold 12,000 to 15,000 distinct CDR3 sequences, with under 7.5% observed a single time. The sample consisted of lung tumor tissue, taken at surgery. The receptors were sampled from a male donor with early-stage non-small cell lung cancer. Each CDR3 is given with its conserved first and last residue. The order of the fields is CDR3 length, V gene, J gene, clone size, D gene, CDR3 protein, CDR3 DNA. The D gene is left open where the match is weak. Clone size appears in some rows only: once, few, many, or a class for an expanded clone.

>16|TRBV6-4|TRBJ2-1|many|TRBD1
CASRGTGGRNNNEQFF
TGTGCCAGCAGAGGGACAGGGGGGCGGAACAACAATGAGCAGTTCTTC
>14|TRBV7-2|TRBJ1-2|many|TRBD1
CASSPTGQDYGYTF
TGTGCCAGCAGCCCCACGGGACAGGACTATGGCTACACCTTC
>14|TRBV20-1|TRBJ1-1|many|TRBD1
CSAREGQGETEAFF
TGCAGTGCTAGGGAGGGACAGGGAGAGACTGAAGCTTTCTTT
>16|TRBV19|TRBJ2-1|many|-
CASSPGGGSPQDEQFF
TGTGCCAGTAGCCCTGGGGGCGGGAGCCCTCAGGATGAGCAGTTCTTC
>13|TRBV11-2|TRBJ1-2|few|TRBD1
CASSSTGRYGYTF
TGTGCCAGCAGCTCGACAGGGCGCTATGGCTACACCTTC
>15|TRBV11-2|TRBJ2-5|-|TRBD2
CASSFAGTNQETQYF
TGTGCCAGCAGCTTCGCCGGGACTAACCAAGAGACCCAGTACTTC
>14|TRBV7-8|TRBJ2-4|-|-
CASSLAGLKNIQYF
TGTGCCAGCAGCTTAGCAGGGCTCAAAAACATTCAGTACTTC
>13|TRBV6-9|TRBJ2-1|many|-
CASSHGHYNEQFF
TGTGCCAGCAGCCACGGCCATTACAATGAGCAGTTCTTC
>17|TRBV6-5|TRBJ2-2|-|TRBD1
CASSYLSGGADTGELFF
TGTGCCAGCAGTTATCTATCAGGGGGCGCAGACACCGGGGAGCTGTTTTTT
>16|TRBV20-1|TRBJ2-1|few|-
CSARDPGPRSYNEQFF
TGCAGTGCTAGAGATCCCGGGCCAAGATCCTACAATGAGCAGTTCTTC
>18|TRBV9|TRBJ2-6|many|TRBD1
CASSVTDRGNFRANVLTF
TGTGCCAGCAGCGTGACAGACAGGGGGAACTTTAGGGCCAACGTCCTGACTTTC
>16|TRBV7-7|TRBJ2-3|many|TRBD2
CASSKNAGGLTDTQYF
TGTGCCAGCAGCAAAAATGCGGGGGGGCTAACAGATACGCAGTATTTT
>15|TRBV27|TRBJ2-6|-|-
CAGTPRGGGANVLTF
TGTGCCGGCACTCCCAGGGGCGGTGGGGCCAACGTCCTGACTTTC
>11|TRBV20-1|TRBJ2-5|many|-
CSAGPSETQYF
TGCAGTGCGGGCCCCTCTGAGACCCAGTACTTC
>11|TRBV2|TRBJ2-4|-|-
CASMSKNIQYF
TGTGCCAGCATGTCCAAAAACATTCAGTACTTC
>19|TRBV5-6|TRBJ2-6|few|TRBD1
CASSWTGTGMFSGANVLTF
TGTGCCAGCAGCTGGACCGGGACAGGGATGTTTTCTGGGGCCAACGTCCTGACTTTC
>14|TRBV5-5|TRBJ1-2|-|-
CASSFWQSMDGYTF
TGTGCCAGCAGCTTTTGGCAGAGCATGGATGGCTACACCTTC
>12|TRBV27|TRBJ2-5|-|-
CASRRTTETQYF
TGTGCCAGCAGGCGGACCACGGAGACCCAGTACTTC
>14|TRBV7-2|TRBJ1-4|-|-
CASSPGAANEKLFF
TGTGCCAGCAGCCCTGGGGCGGCTAATGAAAAACTGTTTTTT
>14|TRBV5-1|TRBJ1-4|many|-
CASRSGGTNEKLFF
TGCGCCAGCAGGTCTGGGGGCACTAATGAAAAACTGTTTTTT
>12|TRBV29-1|TRBJ2-7|few|-
CSVGDGDREQYF
TGCAGCGTTGGCGACGGAGACCGCGAGCAGTACTTC
>14|TRBV20-1|TRBJ2-3|many|TRBD2
CSAKPAGDTDTQYF
TGCAGTGCAAAGCCAGCGGGGGACACAGATACGCAGTATTTT
>13|TRBV11-2|TRBJ2-1|many|-
CASSLGTSYEQFF
TGTGCCAGCAGCTTAGGAACTAGTTATGAGCAGTTCTTC
>14|TRBV7-2|TRBJ2-5|-|TRBD1
CASSRTGGGETQYF
TGTGCCAGCAGCCGGACAGGGGGCGGTGAGACCCAGTACTTC
>17|TRBV10-3|TRBJ2-3|medium-sized|TRBD2
CAISANLAGGETDTQYF
TGTGCCATCAGTGCAAATCTAGCGGGGGGCGAGACAGATACGCAGTATTTT
>16|TRBV18|TRBJ2-3|many|TRBD2
CASSPLAGGRTDTQYF
TGTGCCAGCTCACCCCTAGCGGGAGGCCGCACAGATACGCAGTATTTT
>13|TRBV9|TRBJ1-4|many|-
CASSVEDSEKLFF
TGTGCCAGCAGCGTAGAGGACAGCGAAAAACTGTTTTTT
>11|TRBV7-2|TRBJ2-1|medium-sized|-
CASSPQYEQFF
TGTGCCAGCAGCCCCCAGTATGAGCAGTTCTTC
>14|TRBV6-2/TRBV6-3|TRBJ2-7|few|-
CASSSGQVLYEQYF
TGTGCCAGCAGTTCGGGACAAGTACTCTACGAGCAGTACTTC
>13|TRBV5-5|TRBJ2-5|-|-
CASSLVGGETQYF
TGTGCCAGCAGCTTGGTGGGTGGGGAGACCCAGTACTTC
>12|TRBV29-1|TRBJ1-4|medium-sized|-
CSVEEEGEKLFF
TGCAGCGTTGAAGAAGAGGGGGAAAAACTGTTTTTT
>13|TRBV20-1|TRBJ2-5|medium-sized|-
CSARTGGGQTQYF
TGCAGTGCCAGGACCGGGGGAGGTCAGACCCAGTACTTC
>13|TRBV27|TRBJ2-7|many|-
CASSLWADREQYF
TGTGCCAGCAGTTTATGGGCAGACAGGGAGCAGTACTTC
>13|TRBV14|TRBJ1-3|medium-sized|-
CASSLFGGNTIYF
TGTGCCAGCAGCCTGTTCGGAGGAAACACCATATATTTT
>14|TRBV7-3|TRBJ2-3|many|-
CASSLTRNTDTQYF
TGTGCCAGCAGCTTAACGCGGAACACAGATACGCAGTATTTT
>14|TRBV6-5|TRBJ1-2|many|TRBD1
CASSPGQGINGYTF
TGTGCCAGCAGTCCAGGACAGGGGATAAATGGCTACACCTTC
>13|TRBV5-6|TRBJ2-3|many|-
CASSFTGTDTQYF
TGTGCCAGCAGCTTCACGGGCACAGATACGCAGTATTTT
>12|TRBV20-1|TRBJ2-7|many|-
CSAAGWGYEQYF
TGCAGTGCTGCCGGTTGGGGGTACGAGCAGTACTTC
>18|TRBV20-1|TRBJ2-1|many|TRBD2
CSARDLDSGRARREEQFF
TGCAGTGCTAGAGATCTTGATAGCGGGAGGGCCCGGCGAGAGGAGCAGTTCTTC
>17|TRBV4-1|TRBJ2-5|many|TRBD1
CASSQVLGQGALETQYF
TGCGCCAGCAGCCAAGTTTTGGGCCAGGGGGCCTTAGAGACCCAGTACTTC
>15|TRBV6-9|TRBJ2-3|-|TRBD2
CASSPGLAGADTQYF
TGTGCCAGCAGTCCGGGACTAGCGGGCGCAGATACGCAGTATTTT
>13|TRBV3-1|TRBJ2-5|-|-
CASSQHCEKTQYF
TGTGCCAGCAGCCAACACTGTGAGAAGACCCAGTACTTC
>15|TRBV7-9|TRBJ2-5|many|-
CASSLAGSRGETQYF
TGTGCCAGCAGCTTAGCCGGGAGCAGGGGAGAGACCCAGTACTTC
>15|TRBV5-5|TRBJ2-3|few|-
CASSLGKKPTDTQYF
TGTGCCAGCAGCTTGGGAAAGAAACCCACAGATACGCAGTATTTT
>14|TRBV6-5|TRBJ1-1|-|-
CATNQGSGNAEAFF
TGTGCCACCAACCAGGGGTCGGGTAATGCTGAAGCTTTCTTT
>14|TRBV29-1|TRBJ1-3|many|-
CSVGGSGVGNTIYF
TGCAGCGTTGGCGGATCGGGGGTCGGAAACACCATATATTTT
>14|TRBV12-3/TRBV12-4|TRBJ1-2|many|-
CASSRTEDNYGYTF
TGTGCCAGCAGCCGGACAGAAGATAACTATGGCTACACCTTC